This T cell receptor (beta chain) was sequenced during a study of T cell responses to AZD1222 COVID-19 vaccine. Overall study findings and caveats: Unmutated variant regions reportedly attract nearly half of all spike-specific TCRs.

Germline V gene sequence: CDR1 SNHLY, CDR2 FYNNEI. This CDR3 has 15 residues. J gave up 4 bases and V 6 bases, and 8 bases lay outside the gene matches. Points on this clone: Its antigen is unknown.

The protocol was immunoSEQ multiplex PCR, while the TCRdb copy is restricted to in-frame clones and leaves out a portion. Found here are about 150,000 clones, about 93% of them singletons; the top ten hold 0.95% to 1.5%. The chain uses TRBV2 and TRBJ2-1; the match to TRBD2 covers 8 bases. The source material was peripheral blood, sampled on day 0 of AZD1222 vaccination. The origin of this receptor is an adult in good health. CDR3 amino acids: CASRASGGAYNEQFF. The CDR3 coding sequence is TGTGCCAGCAGGGCCAGCGGGGGCGCATACAATGAGCAGTTCTTC.